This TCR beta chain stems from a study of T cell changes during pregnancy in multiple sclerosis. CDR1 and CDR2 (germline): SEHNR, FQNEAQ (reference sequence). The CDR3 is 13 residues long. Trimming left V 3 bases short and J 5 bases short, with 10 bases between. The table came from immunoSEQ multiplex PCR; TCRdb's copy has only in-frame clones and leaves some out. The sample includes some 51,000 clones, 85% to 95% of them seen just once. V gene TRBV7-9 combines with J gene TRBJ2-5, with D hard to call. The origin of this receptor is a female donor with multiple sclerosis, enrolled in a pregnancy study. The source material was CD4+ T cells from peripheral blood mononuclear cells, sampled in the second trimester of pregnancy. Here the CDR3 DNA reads TGTGCCAGCAGCTTCGGTGGTCGGGAGACCCAGTACTTC. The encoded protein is CASSFGGRETQYF.